This T cell receptor beta chain was found in a study of T-cell reconstitution after alpha-beta-depleted transplantation in children. The authors prepared the TCRbeta library with unique molecular identifiers. A single record per CDR3 protein comes from TCRdb applying MiXCR to the PCR reads. Altogether fewer than 700,000 distinct CDR3 sequences are present, under 15% being singletons, with the ten largest covering approximately 2.1%. General study points: T-cell counts and diversity were attributed mostly to newly produced T cells one year after transplant. The origin of alpha-beta T cells about two months after transplant was reportedly several hundred expanded graft clones. From surviving recipient T cells and thymic progenitors came the high day-60 TCRbeta diversity observed in some patients.

This clonotype appeared a few times. Its antigen is not identified. The sample consisted of PBMCs, mostly from graft donor cells, taken 360 days after TCRalphabeta/CD19-depleted stem cell transplant. The sequence derives from a male patient aged 10 to 17 who had a stem cell transplant for acute myeloid leukemia, so the T cells may come from the graft donor.

CDR3 bases: TGTGCCATCAGTGTCCGGACTAGCGGTTCTAAAAATGAGCAGTTCTTC. Translated: CAISVRTSGSKNEQFF. This chain connects TRBV10-3 to TRBJ2-1; TRBD2 matches 10 bases. Germline CDR1 ENHRY, CDR2 SYGVKD. The CDR3 spans 16 residues. The V gene end was trimmed by 4 bases and the J gene end by 7 bases; junction bases not matched to a gene: 10.